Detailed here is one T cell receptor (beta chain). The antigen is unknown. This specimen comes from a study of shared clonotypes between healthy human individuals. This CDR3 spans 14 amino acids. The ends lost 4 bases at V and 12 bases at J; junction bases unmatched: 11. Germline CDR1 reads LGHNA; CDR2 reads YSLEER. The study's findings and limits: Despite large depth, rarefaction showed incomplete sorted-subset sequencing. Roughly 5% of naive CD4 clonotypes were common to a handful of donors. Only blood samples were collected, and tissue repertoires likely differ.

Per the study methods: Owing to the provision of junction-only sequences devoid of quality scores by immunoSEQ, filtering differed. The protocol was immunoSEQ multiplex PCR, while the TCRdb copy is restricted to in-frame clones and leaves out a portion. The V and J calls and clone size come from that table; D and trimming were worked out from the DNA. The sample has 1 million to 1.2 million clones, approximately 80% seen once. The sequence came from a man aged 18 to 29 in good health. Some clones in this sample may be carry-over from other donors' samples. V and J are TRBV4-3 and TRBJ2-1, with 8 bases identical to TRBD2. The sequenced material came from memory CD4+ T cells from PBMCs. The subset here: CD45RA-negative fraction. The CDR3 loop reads CASSRDIAGPVQFF. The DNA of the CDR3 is TGCGCCAGCAGCCGGGATATAGCGGGACCGGTGCAGTTCTTC.